This T cell receptor (beta chain) came from a study of regulatory T cells in long-lasting Graves disease. Investigators prepared the TCR beta libraries by applying iRepertoire HTBI primers and Arm-PCR of CDR3 regions. MiXCR, applied by TCRdb to the multiplex PCR reads, yields one record per CDR3 protein. This table holds about 380,000 distinct CDR3 sequences, around 15% found once. Time point given: newly diagnosed GD, antithyroid drugs for less than 3 months. Following extraction of RNA from PBMCs, that RNA was used to make the TCR library. This clonotype was counted many times. The clonotype was recovered from a female donor with Graves disease. The specimen comprised peripheral blood mononuclear cells (PBMCs), sampled at new diagnosis, from a patient treated with antithyroid drugs.

CDR3 loop: CASRKVPLRSLTDTQYF. The CDR3 region has the DNA TGTGCCAGCCGAAAGGTCCCGTTGAGGTCCCTCACAGATACGCAGTATTTT. V gene TRBV6-2 or TRBV6-3 combines with J gene TRBJ2-3; D gene uncertain. The CDR3 contains 17 residues. V lost 8 bases to trimming and J lost 2 bases, with 23 bases between them. The germline V gene encodes CDR1 MNHEY and CDR2 SVGEGT.